The 10 T cell receptor beta chains below were found in one sample sequenced in a study of shared clonotypes between healthy human individuals. TCRdb's table, derived via immunoSEQ multiplex PCR, lists solely in-frame clones and lacks some. The table shows 550,000 to 750,000 clones, with just over 90% occurring only once. The naive CD8 population came from CD45RO-negative cells selected for CCR7, without terminally differentiated effector memory CD45RA+ cells. The sample comprised naive CD8+ T cells sorted from blood. The receptors were gathered from a man aged 25-40 years in good health.

This rearrangement joins TRBV9 to TRBJ2-2; 8 bases are shared with TRBD1. Germline V gene lookup returns CDR1 SGDLS and CDR2 YYNGEE. The CDR3 totals 17 residues. The V segment lost 3 bases and the J segment 6 bases; nucleotides outside the gene matches: 13. The CDR3, as DNA: TGTGCCAGCAGCGAATACAGGAACATCAGGGGGCCCGGGGAGCTGTTTTTT. It encodes CASSEYRNIRGPGELFF.

The gene calls are TRBV9 and TRBJ2-1; TRBD2 agrees at 13 bases. Germline V gene data show CDR1 as SGDLS and CDR2 as YYNGEE. The CDR3 loop spans 15 amino acids. The ends lost 3 bases at V and 8 bases at J; junction bases unmatched: 5. The CDR3 coding sequence is TGTGCCAGCAGCGCGGGACTAGCGGGACAGGATGAGCAGTTCTTC. Translating it yields CASSAGLAGQDEQFF.

CDR3 nucleotide sequence: TGTGCCAGCAGTGTAGGAGGGATCACTGAAGCTTTCTTT. Its protein product is CASSVGGITEAFF. The rearrangement uses TRBV25-1 and TRBJ1-1; D not resolved. Deletions cut 4 bases from V and 4 bases from J, with 10 bases between. The CDR3 is made up of 13 amino acids. Germline CDR1 and CDR2: MGHDK and SYGVNS.

V gene TRBV7-9 combines with J gene TRBJ1-3, with 10 bases matching TRBD1. The CDR3 covers 19 residues. Germline V gene data show CDR1 as SEHNR and CDR2 as FQNEAQ (reference sequence). V shed 3 bases, J shed 0 bases, and the junction held 11 bases outside the gene matches. DNA for the CDR3: TGTGCCAGCAGCTTTCCTTTTGAGACAGGGGGCCTCTCTGGAAACACCATATATTTT. It encodes CASSFPFETGGLSGNTIYF.

J is TRBJ2-1 and V is TRBV5-1; the D gene could be TRBD1 or TRBD2 (6 bases each). Deletions cut 1 base from V and 0 bases from J, with 11 bases between. The V gene's germline CDR1 is SGHRS and CDR2 YFSETQ. The CDR3 is made up of 16 amino acids. As DNA, the CDR3 is TGCGCCAGCAGCTTGAGGGGGGAGAGCTCCTACAATGAGCAGTTCTTC. Protein: CASSLRGESSYNEQFF.

The chain recombines TRBV6-6 with TRBJ1-5; D might be TRBD1 (5 bases). Trimming pared 5 bases from V and 8 bases from J, leaving 16 bases between. Per the germline V gene, CDR1 is MNHNY and CDR2 is SVGAGI (reference sequence). CDR3 size: 14 residues. CDR3 amino acids: CASSQRGGDEPQHF. CDR3 bases: TGTGCCAGCAGTCAACGGGGGGGAGATGAGCCCCAGCATTTT.

A single count supports this clone. This chain connects TRBV7-2 to TRBJ2-7, with 7 positions matching TRBD1. The germline gives CDR1 SGHTA, CDR2 FQGNSA. The CDR3 sequence is 16 residues long. After removal of 2 bases from V and 2 bases from J, the junction contained 9 bases not matched to a gene. The chain's CDR3 is CASSLKGALEPYEQYF. The CDR3, as DNA: TGTGCCAGCAGCTTAAAGGGGGCTCTAGAACCCTACGAGCAGTACTTC.

This chain uses TRBV9 with TRBJ2-1, with 12 positions matching TRBD2. Per the germline V gene, CDR1 is SGDLS and CDR2 is YYNGEE. J lost 7 bases, V lost 4 bases, and 6 bases had no gene match. The CDR3 is 15 amino acids. The CDR3: CASSPRLAGENEQFF. CDR3 bases: TGTGCCAGCAGCCCACGACTAGCGGGAGAGAATGAGCAGTTCTTC.

The V gene is TRBV9, the J gene TRBJ2-2; 10 bases are shared with TRBD1. Losses at the gene ends were 0 bases for V and 5 bases for J; bases not matched to a gene: 1. The germline gives CDR1 SGDLS, CDR2 YYNGEE. The CDR3 loop spans 15 amino acids. The CDR3 is CASSVGQGATGELFF. DNA for the CDR3: TGTGCCAGCAGCGTAGGACAGGGGGCAACCGGGGAGCTGTTTTTT.

V usage is TRBV19 and J usage is TRBJ2-2; TRBD2 is a possible D gene (6 bases). V shed 3 bases and J shed 1 base, with 12 bases lying between them. The germline gives CDR1 LNHDA, CDR2 SQIVND (reference sequence). The CDR3 is 16 amino acids. CDR3 sequence reads: CASSIKGEENTGELFF. For the CDR3, the DNA is TGTGCCAGTAGTATTAAAGGGGAGGAGAACACCGGGGAGCTGTTTTTT.